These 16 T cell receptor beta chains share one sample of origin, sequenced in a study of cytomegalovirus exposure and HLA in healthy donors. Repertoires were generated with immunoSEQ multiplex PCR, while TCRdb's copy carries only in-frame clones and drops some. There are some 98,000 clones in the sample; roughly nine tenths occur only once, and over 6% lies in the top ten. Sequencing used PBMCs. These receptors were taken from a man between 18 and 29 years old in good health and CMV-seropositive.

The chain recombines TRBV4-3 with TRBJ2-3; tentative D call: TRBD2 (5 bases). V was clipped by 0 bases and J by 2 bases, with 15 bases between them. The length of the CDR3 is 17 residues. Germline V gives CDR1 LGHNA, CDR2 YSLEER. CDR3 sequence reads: CASSQDVSGSHTDTQYF. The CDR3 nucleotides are TGCGCCAGCAGCCAAGATGTTTCGGGGTCCCACACAGATACGCAGTATTTT.

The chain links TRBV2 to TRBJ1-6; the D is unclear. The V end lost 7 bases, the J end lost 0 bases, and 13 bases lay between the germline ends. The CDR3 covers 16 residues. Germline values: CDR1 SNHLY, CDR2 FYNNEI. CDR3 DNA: TGTGCCAGCAAGCCCGCTGGGAGCTCCTATAATTCACCCCTCCACTTT. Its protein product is CASKPAGSSYNSPLHF.

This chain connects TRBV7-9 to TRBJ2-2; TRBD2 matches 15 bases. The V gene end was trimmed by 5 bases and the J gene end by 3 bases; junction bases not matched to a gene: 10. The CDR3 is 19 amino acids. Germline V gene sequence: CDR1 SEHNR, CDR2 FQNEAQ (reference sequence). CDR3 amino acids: CASSDRGLAGGQDTGELFF. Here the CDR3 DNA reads TGTGCCAGCAGCGACAGGGGACTAGCGGGGGGCCAGGACACCGGGGAGCTGTTTTTT.

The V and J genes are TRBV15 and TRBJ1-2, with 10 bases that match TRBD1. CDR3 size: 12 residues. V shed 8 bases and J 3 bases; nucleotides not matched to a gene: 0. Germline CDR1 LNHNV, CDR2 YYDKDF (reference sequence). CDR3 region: CATGTGDYGYTF. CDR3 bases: TGTGCCACCGGGACAGGGGACTATGGCTACACCTTC. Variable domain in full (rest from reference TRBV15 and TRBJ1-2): DAMVIQNPRYQVTQFGKPVTLSCSQTLNHNVMYWYQQKSSQAPKLLFHYYDKDFNNEADTPDNFQSRRPNTSFCFLDIRSPGLGDTAMYLCATGTGDYGYTFGSGTRLTVV.

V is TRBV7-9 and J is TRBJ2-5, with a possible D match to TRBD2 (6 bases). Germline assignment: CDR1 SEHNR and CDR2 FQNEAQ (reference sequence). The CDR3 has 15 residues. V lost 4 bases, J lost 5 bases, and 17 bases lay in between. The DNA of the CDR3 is TGTGCCAGCAGCTCCCCCGTCGGGGGTGGGGAGACCCAGTACTTC. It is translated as CASSSPVGGGETQYF.

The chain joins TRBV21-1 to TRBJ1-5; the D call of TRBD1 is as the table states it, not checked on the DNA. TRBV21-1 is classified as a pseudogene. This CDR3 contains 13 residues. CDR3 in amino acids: CASKQTGDQPQHF. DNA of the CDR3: TGTGCCAGCAAGCAAACAGGGGATCAGCCCCAGCATTTT.

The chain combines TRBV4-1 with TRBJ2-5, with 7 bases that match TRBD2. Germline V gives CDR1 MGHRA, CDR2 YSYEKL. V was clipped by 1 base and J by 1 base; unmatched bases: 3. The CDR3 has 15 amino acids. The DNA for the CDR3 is TGCGCCAGCAGCCAAGGATCGGGGGGCCAAGAGACCCAGTACTTC. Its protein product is CASSQGSGGQETQYF.

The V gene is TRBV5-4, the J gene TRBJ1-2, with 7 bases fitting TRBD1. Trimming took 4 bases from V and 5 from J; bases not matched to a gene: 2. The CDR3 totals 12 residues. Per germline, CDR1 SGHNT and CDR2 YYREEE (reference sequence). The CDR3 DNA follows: TGTGCCAGCAGCCAGACAGGGTATGGCTACACCTTC. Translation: CASSQTGYGYTF.

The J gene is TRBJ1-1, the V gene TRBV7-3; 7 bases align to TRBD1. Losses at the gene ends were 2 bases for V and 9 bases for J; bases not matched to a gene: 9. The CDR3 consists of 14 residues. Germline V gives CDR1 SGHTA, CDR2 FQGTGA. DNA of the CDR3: TGTGCCAGCAGCTTAGAAAGGGGGCTCGTTCAAGCTTTCTTT. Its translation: CASSLERGLVQAFF.

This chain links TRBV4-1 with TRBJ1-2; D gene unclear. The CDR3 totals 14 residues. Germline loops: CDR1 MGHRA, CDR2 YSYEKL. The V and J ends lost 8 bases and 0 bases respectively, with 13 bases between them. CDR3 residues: CASRPSETNYGYTF. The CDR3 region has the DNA TGCGCCAGCCGACCGTCGGAGACTAACTATGGCTACACCTTC.

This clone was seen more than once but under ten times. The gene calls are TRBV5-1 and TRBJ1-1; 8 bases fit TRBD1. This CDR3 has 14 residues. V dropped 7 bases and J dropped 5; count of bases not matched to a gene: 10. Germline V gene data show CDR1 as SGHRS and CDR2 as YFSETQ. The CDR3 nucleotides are TGCGCCAGCCAACGGACAGGGATTGGTACTGAAGCTTTCTTT. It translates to CASQRTGIGTEAFF.

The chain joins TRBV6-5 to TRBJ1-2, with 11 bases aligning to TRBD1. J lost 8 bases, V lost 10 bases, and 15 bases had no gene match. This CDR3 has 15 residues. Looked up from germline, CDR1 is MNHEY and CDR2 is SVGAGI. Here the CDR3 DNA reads TGTGCCACCTTCATAAATGCCGGGACAGGGGGAGGCTACACCTTC. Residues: CATFINAGTGGGYTF.

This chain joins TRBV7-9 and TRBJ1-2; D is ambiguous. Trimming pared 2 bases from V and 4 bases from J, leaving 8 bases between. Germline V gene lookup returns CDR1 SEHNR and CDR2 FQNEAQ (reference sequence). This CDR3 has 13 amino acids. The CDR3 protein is CASSLTGSYGYTF. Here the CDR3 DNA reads TGTGCCAGCAGCTTAACGGGTAGCTATGGCTACACCTTC.

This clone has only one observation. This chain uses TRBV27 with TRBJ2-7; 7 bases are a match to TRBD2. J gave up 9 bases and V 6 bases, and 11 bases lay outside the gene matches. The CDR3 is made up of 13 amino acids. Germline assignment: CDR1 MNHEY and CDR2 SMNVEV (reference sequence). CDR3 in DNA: TGTGCCAGCAGCTGGGGAGGGACGAGTGTGCAGTACTTC. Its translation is CASSWGGTSVQYF.

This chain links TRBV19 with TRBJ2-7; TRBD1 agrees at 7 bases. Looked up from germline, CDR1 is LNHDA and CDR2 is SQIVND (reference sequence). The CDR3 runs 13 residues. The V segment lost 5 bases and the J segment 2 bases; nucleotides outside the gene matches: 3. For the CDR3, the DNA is TGTGCCAGTAGTTCCGGGACAGCCTACGAGCAGTACTTC. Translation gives CASSSGTAYEQYF.

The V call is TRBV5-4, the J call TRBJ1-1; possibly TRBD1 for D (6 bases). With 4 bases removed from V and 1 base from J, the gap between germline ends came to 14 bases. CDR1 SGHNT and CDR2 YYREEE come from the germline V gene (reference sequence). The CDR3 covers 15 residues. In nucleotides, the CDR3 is TGTGCCAGCAGCCCACCCCCGACAGGGAACACTGAAGCTTTCTTT. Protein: CASSPPPTGNTEAFF.